This T cell receptor beta chain was sequenced for a study of blood T cell repertoires in COVID-19. Background on the study: From the United States, Italy and Spain came samples of acute and convalescent COVID-19. T cells, B-cell-depleted T cells, or PBMCs supplied cDNA or gDNA.

Per the authors' pipeline: Estimation of nucleated cell counts relied on the amplification of reference gene primers. Assay: immunoSEQ multiplex PCR; the TCRdb copy retains only in-frame clones and omits some. V, J and clone size are those of that table, while D and trimming were read from the DNA. There are roughly 250,000 clones in the sample; about four fifths occur only once, and 4.4% lies in the top ten. V was cut by 7 bases and J by 3 bases, with 15 bases left in between. CDR3 length equals 14 residues. Germline lookup yields CDR1 WNHNN and CDR2 SYGVQD (reference sequence). Sequencing was done on a sample of peripheral blood. The chain joins TRBV10-1 to TRBJ1-2; D might be TRBD1 (6 bases). This clonotype was sampled from a man aged 45-65 years with active or convalescent COVID-19. This CDR3 reads CASIPGQFDYGYTF. DNA for the CDR3: TGCGCCAGCATCCCTGGACAGTTCGACTATGGCTACACCTTC.